Reported below is one T cell receptor (beta chain). CDR3 length: 19 residues. Germline CDR1 SEHNR, CDR2 FQNEAQ (reference sequence). With 5 bases clipped from V and 5 bases from J, the junction kept 18 bases outside the gene matches. These data are taken from a study of blood T cell repertoires in COVID-19. Study in general: Acute-phase and convalescent COVID-19 samples originated in the United States, Italy and Spain. The analysed material was cDNA or gDNA that came from T cells, B-cell-depleted T cells, or PBMCs.

Source study methods: Reference gene primer amplification gave nucleated cell count estimates. Using immunoSEQ multiplex PCR, the repertoire was profiled, and TCRdb retains in-frame clones only, with some absent. That table furnishes V, J and clone size, whereas the DNA furnished D and trimming. The sample has around 140,000 clones; approximately 82% are singletons. The receptor was isolated from a man aged 55-75 years with active or convalescent COVID-19. The material sequenced was peripheral blood. The chain has TRBV7-9 and TRBJ2-2, with 9 nucleotides matching TRBD1. CDR3 nucleotide sequence: TGTGCCAGCAGCCTCAATCGGGACAGGGAGCGAAGGCGGACCGGGGAGCTGTTTTTT. It codes for CASSLNRDRERRRTGELFF.